The present entry profiles one T cell receptor beta chain with its context. Its antigen is not known. The data stem from a study of yellow fever vaccine responses in identical twins. General study results and limits: It has been reported that, in twins, the vaccine T cell response seemed partly convergent and partly personalized.

One entry per CDR3 protein results from TCRdb running MiXCR on the RT-PCR reads. The table has approximately 32,000 distinct CDR3 sequences, more than 45% seen once. Germline V gene lookup returns CDR1 SQVTM and CDR2 ANQGSEA. The CDR3 is 14 residues long. V was clipped by 7 bases and J by 0 bases; unmatched bases: 7. J is TRBJ1-1 and V is TRBV29-1; 8 bases are shared with TRBD1. The sequence was collected from a woman under 30 who received the yellow fever vaccine. The sequences come from T cells from blood (PBMCs), unsorted or a sorted subset (not recorded which), collected before or after yellow fever vaccination (not recorded which). This chain's CDR3 is CSARTGTVNTEAFF. CDR3 coding DNA: TGCAGCGCCCGGACAGGGACAGTGAACACTGAAGCTTTCTTT.